This TCR beta chain was recorded in a study of T cell clonality in common variable immunodeficiency. CDR1 is SGDLS and CDR2 is YYNGEE in the germline V gene. CDR3 length equals 14 residues. The trim removed 3 bases at V and 4 bases at J, leaving 6 bases unmatched. This clone showed up many times. The CDR3 end is not reached by the read, which stops 3 residues before it; the germline J gene fills it in. This table comes from immunoSEQ multiplex PCR, and its TCRdb copy is limited to in-frame clones, with some not included. The sample has roughly 43,000 clones, none seen only once. Sequences were obtained from peripheral blood mononuclear cells. The sequence was collected from a person aged 18-70 years in good health. This chain uses TRBV9 with TRBJ2-5; 7 nucleotides match TRBD1. The CDR3 DNA, read in part, is TGTGCCAGCAGCGCGAGACAGGGTCTAGAGACC. Its protein is CASSARQGLET. The whole CDR3 region reads CASSARQGLETQYF.